The source of this T cell receptor (beta chain) is a study of shared clonotypes between healthy human individuals. With V trimmed by 0 bases and J by 9 bases, 9 bases remained unmatched. The CDR3 contains 16 residues. Looked up from germline, CDR1 is LGHNA and CDR2 is YNFKEQ. The assay was immunoSEQ multiplex PCR, and TCRdb's table has in-frame clones only and misses some. The sample consists of some 2.3 million clones, about 92% of them appearing once. The V gene is TRBV4-2, the J gene TRBJ2-1; 9 bases fit TRBD1. The sequenced sample was naive CD4+ T cells from PBMCs. As to subset: CD45RA+ positively selected. The TCR comes from a man aged 18 to 29 in good health. Some clones in this sample may be carry-over from other donors' samples. The CDR3 nucleotides are TGTGCCAGCAGCCAAGAGTGGGGACAGGGTGGTCGTGAGCAGTTCTTC. Translating it yields CASSQEWGQGGREQFF.